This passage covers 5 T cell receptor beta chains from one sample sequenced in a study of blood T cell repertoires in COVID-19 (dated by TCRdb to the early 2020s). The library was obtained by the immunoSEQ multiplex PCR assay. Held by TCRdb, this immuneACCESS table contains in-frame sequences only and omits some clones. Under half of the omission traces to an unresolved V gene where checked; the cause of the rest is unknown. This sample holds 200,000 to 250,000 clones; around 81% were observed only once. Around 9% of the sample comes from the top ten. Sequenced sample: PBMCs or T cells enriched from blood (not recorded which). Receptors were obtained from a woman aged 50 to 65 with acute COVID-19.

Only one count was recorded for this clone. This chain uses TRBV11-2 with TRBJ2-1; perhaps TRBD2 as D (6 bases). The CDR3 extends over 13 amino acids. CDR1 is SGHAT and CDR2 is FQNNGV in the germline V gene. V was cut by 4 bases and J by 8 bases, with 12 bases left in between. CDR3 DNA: TGTGCCAGCAGCTATAGGTCGGGGGATGAGCAGTTCTTC. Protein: CASSYRSGDEQFF.

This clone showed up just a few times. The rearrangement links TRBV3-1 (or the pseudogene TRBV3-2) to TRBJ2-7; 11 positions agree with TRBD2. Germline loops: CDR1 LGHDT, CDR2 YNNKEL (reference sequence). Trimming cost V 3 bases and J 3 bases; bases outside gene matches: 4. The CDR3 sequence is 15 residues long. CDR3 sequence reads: CASSHLSGGVYEQYF. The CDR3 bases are TGTGCCAGCAGCCACCTTAGCGGGGGGGTCTACGAGCAGTACTTC.

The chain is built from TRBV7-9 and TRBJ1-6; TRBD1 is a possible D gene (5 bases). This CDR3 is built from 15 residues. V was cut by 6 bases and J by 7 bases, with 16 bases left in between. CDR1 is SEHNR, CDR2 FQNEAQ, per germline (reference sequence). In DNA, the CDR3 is TGTGCCAGCAGTCCATCTCAGGGTCGGAATTCACCCCTCCACTTT. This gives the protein CASSPSQGRNSPLHF.

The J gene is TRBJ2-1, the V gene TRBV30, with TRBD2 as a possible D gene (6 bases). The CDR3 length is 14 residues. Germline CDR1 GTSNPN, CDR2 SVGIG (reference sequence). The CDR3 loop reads CAVPGGSGNNEQFF. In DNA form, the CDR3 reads TGTGCGGTACCCGGCGGTAGCGGAAACAATGAGCAGTTCTTC.

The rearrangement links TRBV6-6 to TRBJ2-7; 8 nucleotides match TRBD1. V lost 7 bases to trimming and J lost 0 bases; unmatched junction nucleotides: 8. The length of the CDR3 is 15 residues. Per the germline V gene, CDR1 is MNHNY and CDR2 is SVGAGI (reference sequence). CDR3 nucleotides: TGTGCCAGCAACCCAAGGACAGGGAGCTCCTACGAGCAGTACTTC. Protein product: CASNPRTGSSYEQYF.